Listed below are T cell receptor beta chains from one sample, sequenced in a study of blood T cell repertoires in COVID-19. TCRdb's table, derived via immunoSEQ multiplex PCR, lists solely in-frame clones and lacks some. This table holds more than 75,000 clones, about 89% found once. The specimen sequenced was peripheral blood. The receptor source for this set is a man aged 45-60 years with COVID-19, enrolled during active disease. Both conserved end residues are part of each CDR3. D genes are given only for firm matches. Clone size is shown for a subset of rows, as once, few, many or a class of expanded clone.

v_call	j_call	clone_size	d_call	cdr3_nt	cdr3_aa
TRBV10-3	TRBJ1-2	-	-	TGTGCCATCACTAAAGACAGGACGGGGTATGGCTACACCTTC	CAITKDRTGYGYTF
TRBV6-5	TRBJ1-2	-	-	TGTGCCAGCACCCCCCGGCGGACAGAAAACTATGGCTACACCTTC	CASTPRRTENYGYTF
TRBV19	TRBJ1-2	once	TRBD1	TGTGCCAGTAGTATCGGGGACAGGGGGCGAAGTGGCTACACCTTC	CASSIGDRGRSGYTF
TRBV5-8	TRBJ2-5	-	TRBD1	TGTGCCAGCAGCCACGGACAGGCGCAAGAGACCCAGTACTTC	CASSHGQAQETQYF
TRBV30	TRBJ1-1	-	-	TGTGCCTGGAGTGTGAGGGTAGGGGGTGAAGCTTTCTTT	CAWSVRVGGEAFF
TRBV7-9	TRBJ1-1	-	-	TGTGCCAGCAGCTTATCAACAGCGAACACTGAAGCTTTCTTT	CASSLSTANTEAFF
TRBV27	TRBJ1-6	-	TRBD1	TGTGCCAGCGGGGGGACAGGGGACTATAATTCACCCCTCCACTTT	CASGGTGDYNSPLHF
TRBV28	TRBJ2-3	-	-	TGTGCCAGCAGCCGGGGGTGGGATACGCAGTATTTT	CASSRGWDTQYF
TRBV3-1/TRBV3-2	TRBJ2-6	-	-	TGTGCCAGCAGCCCCGCAGGGTCTGGGGCCAACGTCCTGACTTTC	CASSPAGSGANVLTF
TRBV9	TRBJ1-3	-	-	TGTGCCAGCAGCGAGGGGGACGGTGCTTCTGGAAACACCATATATTTT	CASSEGDGASGNTIYF
TRBV6-2/TRBV6-3	TRBJ1-3	-	TRBD1	TGTGCCAGCAGTTTAGGTGGGGGACAGCGAAACTCTGGAAACACCATATATTTT	CASSLGGGQRNSGNTIYF
TRBV29-1	TRBJ2-7	-	-	TGCAGCGTTGATCAACACTCGGGGAGCGAGCAGTACTTC	CSVDQHSGSEQYF
TRBV7-9	TRBJ2-3	-	TRBD1	TGTGCCAGCACTACAGGGACAGCCAGCACAGATACGCAGTATTTT	CASTTGTASTDTQYF
TRBV7-3	TRBJ2-3	-	-	TGTGCCAGCAGCTTTTTCGCGGGGCCTAGCACAGATACGCAGTATTTT	CASSFFAGPSTDTQYF
TRBV2	TRBJ1-5	-	-	TGTACCAGTGAGACGACAGGCAGCAATCAGCCCCAGCATTTT	CTSETTGSNQPQHF
TRBV2	TRBJ1-4	many	TRBD1	TGTGCCAGCAGAGACAGGGTGGGAAATGAAAAACTGTTTTTT	CASRDRVGNEKLFF
TRBV5-4	TRBJ1-2	-	TRBD1	TGTGCCAGCAGGGCAGGGGGCAGCTATGGCTACACCTTC	CASRAGGSYGYTF
TRBV3-1/TRBV3-2	TRBJ2-4	-	TRBD1	TGTGCCAGCAGCCCTAGACAGGGGAAAAACATTCAGTACTTC	CASSPRQGKNIQYF
TRBV3-1/TRBV3-2	TRBJ2-7	once	TRBD2	TGTGCCAGCAGCCATCCCCTCTTTAGCGGGGGAGGAGATTACGAGCAGTACTTC	CASSHPLFSGGGDYEQYF
TRBV29-1	TRBJ2-2	-	TRBD1	TGCAGCGTTGCAAGGGGGCCGGGCACCGGGGAGCTGTTTTTT	CSVARGPGTGELFF
TRBV6-5	TRBJ1-1	-	-	TGTGCCAGCACTGGGCCGATGAACACTGAAGCTTTCTTT	CASTGPMNTEAFF
TRBV7-8	TRBJ2-2	-	TRBD2	TGTGCCAGCACTAGCGGGGCCTCGAACACCGGGGAGCTGTTTTTT	CASTSGASNTGELFF